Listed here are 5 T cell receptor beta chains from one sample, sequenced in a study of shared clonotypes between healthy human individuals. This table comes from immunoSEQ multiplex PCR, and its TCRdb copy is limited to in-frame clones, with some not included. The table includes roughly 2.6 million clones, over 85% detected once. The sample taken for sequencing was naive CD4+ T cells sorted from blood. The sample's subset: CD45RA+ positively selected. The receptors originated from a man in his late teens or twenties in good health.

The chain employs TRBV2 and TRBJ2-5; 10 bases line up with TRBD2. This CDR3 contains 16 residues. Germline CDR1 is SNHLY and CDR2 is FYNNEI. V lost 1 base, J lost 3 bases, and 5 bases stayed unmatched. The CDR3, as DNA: TGTGCCAGCAGTGAAGTACAACTAGCGGGAAAAGAGACCCAGTACTTC. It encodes CASSEVQLAGKETQYF.

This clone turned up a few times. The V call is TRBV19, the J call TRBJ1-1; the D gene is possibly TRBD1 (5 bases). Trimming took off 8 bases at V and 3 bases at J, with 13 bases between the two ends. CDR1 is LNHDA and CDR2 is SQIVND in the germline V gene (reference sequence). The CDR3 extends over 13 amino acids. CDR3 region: CASGVPGHTEAFF. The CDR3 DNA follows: TGTGCCAGTGGAGTTCCGGGGCACACTGAAGCTTTCTTT.

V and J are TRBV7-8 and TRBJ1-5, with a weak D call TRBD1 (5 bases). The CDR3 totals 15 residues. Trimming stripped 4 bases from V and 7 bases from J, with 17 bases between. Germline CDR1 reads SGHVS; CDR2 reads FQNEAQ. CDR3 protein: CASSSYVTAGQPQHF. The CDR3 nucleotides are TGTGCCAGCAGCTCCTACGTAACGGCAGGGCAGCCCCAGCATTTT.

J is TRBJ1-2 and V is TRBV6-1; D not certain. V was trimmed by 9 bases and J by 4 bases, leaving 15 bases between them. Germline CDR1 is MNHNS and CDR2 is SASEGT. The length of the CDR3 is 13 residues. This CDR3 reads CASPGPNSYGYTF. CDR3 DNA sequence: TGTGCCAGTCCTGGACCAAATAGCTATGGCTACACCTTC.

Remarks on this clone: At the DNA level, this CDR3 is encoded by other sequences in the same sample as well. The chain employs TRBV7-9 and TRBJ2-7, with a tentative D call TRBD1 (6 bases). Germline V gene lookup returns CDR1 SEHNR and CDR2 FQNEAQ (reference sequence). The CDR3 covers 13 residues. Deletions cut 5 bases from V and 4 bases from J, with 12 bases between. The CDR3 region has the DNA TGTGCCAGCAGCCAGGGACAATCGTACGAGCAGTACTTC. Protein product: CASSQGQSYEQYF.